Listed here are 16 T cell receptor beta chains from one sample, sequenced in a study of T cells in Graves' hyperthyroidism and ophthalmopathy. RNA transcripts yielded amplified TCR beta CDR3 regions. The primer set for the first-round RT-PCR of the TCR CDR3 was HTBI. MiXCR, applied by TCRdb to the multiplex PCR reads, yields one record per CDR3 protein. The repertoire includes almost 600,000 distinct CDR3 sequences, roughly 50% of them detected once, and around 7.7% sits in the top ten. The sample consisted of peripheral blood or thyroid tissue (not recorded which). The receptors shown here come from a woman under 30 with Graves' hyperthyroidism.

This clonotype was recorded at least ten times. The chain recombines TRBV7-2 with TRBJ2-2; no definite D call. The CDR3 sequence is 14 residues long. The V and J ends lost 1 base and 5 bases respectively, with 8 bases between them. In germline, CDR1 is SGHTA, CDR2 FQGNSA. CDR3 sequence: CASSLVAGTGELFF. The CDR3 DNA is TGTGCCAGCAGCTTAGTCGCTGGGACCGGGGAGCTGTTTTTT. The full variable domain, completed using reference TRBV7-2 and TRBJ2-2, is GAGVSQSPSNKVTEKGKDVELRCDPISGHTALYWYRQSLGQGLEFLIYFQGNSAPDKSGLPSDRFSAERTGGSVSTLTIQRTQQEDSAVYLCASSLVAGTGELFFGEGSRLTVL.

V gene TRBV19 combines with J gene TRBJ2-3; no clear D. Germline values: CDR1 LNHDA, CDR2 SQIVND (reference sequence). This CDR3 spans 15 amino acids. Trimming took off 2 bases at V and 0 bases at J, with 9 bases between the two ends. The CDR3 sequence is CASSITAWSTDTQYF. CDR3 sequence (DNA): TGTGCCAGTAGTATAACGGCTTGGAGCACAGATACGCAGTATTTT.

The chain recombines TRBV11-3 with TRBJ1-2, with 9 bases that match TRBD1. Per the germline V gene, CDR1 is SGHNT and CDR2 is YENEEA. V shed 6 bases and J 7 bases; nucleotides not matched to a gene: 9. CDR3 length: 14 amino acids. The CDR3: CASSPRDRALGYTF. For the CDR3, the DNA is TGTGCCAGCAGTCCCCGGGACAGGGCTCTTGGCTACACCTTC.

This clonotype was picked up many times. In nucleotides, the CDR3 is TGCAGTGCTGTAGAGATCGGAATGTCCGACCTGGGCGAGCAGTACTTC. Translation: CSAVEIGMSDLGEQYF. The chain has TRBV20-1 and TRBJ2-7, with D hard to call. This CDR3 comprises 16 residues. Germline assignment: CDR1 DFQATT and CDR2 SNEGSKA (reference sequence). The V end lost 5 bases, the J end lost 6 bases, and 26 bases lay between the germline ends.

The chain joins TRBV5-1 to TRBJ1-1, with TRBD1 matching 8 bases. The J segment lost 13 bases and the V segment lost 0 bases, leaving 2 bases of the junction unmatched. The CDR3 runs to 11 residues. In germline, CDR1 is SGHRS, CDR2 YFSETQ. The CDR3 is CASSLEDRGFF. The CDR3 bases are TGCGCCAGCAGCTTGGAAGACAGGGGTTTCTTT. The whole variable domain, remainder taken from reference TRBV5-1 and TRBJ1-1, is KAGVTQTPRYLIKTRGQQVTLSCSPISGHRSVSWYQQTPGQGLQFLFEYFSETQRNKGNFPGRFSGRQFSNSRSEMNVSTLELGDSALYLCASSLEDRGFFGQGTRLTVV.

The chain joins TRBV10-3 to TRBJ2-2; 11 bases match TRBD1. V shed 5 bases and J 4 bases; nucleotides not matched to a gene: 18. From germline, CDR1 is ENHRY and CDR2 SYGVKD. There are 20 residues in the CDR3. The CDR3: CAISIKPPTGQGAGTGELFF. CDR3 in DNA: TGTGCCATCAGTATCAAGCCCCCTACTGGACAGGGGGCTGGCACCGGGGAGCTGTTTTTT.

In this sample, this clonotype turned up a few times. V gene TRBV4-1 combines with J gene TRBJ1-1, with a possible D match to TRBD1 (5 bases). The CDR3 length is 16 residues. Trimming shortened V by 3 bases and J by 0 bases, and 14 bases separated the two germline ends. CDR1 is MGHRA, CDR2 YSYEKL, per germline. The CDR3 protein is CASSHPKAGMNTEAFF. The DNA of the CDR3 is TGCGCCAGCAGCCATCCTAAAGCAGGGATGAACACTGAAGCTTTCTTT.

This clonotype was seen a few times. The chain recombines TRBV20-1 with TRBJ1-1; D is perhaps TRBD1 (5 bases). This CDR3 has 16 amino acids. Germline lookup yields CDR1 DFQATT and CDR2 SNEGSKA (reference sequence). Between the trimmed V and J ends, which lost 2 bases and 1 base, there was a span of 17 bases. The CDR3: CSARPDTGFSNTEAFF. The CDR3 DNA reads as TGCAGTGCTAGACCGGACACGGGATTTTCGAACACTGAAGCTTTCTTT.

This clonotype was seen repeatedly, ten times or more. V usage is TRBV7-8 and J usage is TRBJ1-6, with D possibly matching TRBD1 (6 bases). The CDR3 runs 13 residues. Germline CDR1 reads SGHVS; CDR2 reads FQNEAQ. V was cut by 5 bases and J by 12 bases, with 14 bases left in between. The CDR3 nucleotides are TGTGCCAGCAGCCAAAGACAGGTTGAACCCCTCCACTTT. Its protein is CASSQRQVEPLHF. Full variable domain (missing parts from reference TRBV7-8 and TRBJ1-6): GAGVSQSPRYKVAKRGQDVALRCDPISGHVSLFWYQQALGQGPEFLTYFQNEAQLDKSGLPSDRFFAERPEGSVSTLKIQRTQQEDSAVYLCASSQRQVEPLHFGNGTRLTVT.

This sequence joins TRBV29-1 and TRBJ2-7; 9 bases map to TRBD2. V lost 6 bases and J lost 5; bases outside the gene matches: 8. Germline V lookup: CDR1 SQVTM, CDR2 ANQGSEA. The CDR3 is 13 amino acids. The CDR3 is CSVLSGSRDEQYF. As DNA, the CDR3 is TGCAGCGTCCTTAGCGGGAGTCGCGACGAGCAGTACTTC.

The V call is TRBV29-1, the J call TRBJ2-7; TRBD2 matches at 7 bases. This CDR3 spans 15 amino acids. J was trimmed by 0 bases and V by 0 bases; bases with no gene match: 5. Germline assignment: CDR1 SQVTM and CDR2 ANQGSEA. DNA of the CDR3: TGCAGCGTTGAAGAACCAGCGGGATACTCCTACGAGCAGTACTTC. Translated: CSVEEPAGYSYEQYF.

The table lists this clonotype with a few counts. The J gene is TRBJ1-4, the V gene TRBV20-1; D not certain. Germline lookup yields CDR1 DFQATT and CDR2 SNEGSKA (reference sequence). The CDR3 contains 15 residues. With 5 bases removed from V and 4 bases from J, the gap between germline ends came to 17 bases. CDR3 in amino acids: CSAPRAQSLNEKLFF. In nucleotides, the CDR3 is TGCAGTGCTCCTCGGGCGCAGTCTCTTAATGAAAAACTGTTTTTT.

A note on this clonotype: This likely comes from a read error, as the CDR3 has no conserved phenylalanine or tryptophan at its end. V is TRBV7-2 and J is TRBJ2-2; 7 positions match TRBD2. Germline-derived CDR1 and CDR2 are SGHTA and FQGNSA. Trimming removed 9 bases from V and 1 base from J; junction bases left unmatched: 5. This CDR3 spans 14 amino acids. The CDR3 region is CASIQRENTGELFL. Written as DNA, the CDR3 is TGTGCCAGTATACAGCGGGAGAACACCGGGGAGCTGTTTTTA.

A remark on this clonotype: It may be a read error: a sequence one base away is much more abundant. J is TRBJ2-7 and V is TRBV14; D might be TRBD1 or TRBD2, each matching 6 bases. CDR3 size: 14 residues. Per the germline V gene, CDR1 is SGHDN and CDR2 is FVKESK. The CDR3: CAGSQGTLSYEQYF. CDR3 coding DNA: TGTGCCGGCAGCCAGGGGACTCTGAGCTACGAGCAGTACTTC.

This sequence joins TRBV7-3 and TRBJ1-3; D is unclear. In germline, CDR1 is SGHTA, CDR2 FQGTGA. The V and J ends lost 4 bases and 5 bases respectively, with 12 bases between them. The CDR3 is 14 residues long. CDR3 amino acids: CASSSYRGRNTIYF. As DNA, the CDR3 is TGTGCCAGCAGCTCGTACCGTGGCAGAAACACCATATATTTT.

This CDR3 reads CASSITGLAGGETQYF. DNA for the CDR3: TGTGCCAGTAGTATAACGGGACTAGCGGGCGGGGAGACCCAGTACTTC. The chain recombines TRBV19 with TRBJ2-5, with TRBD2 matching over 12 bases. V lost 2 bases, J lost 5 bases, and 6 bases stayed unmatched. This CDR3 is 16 amino acids long. Germline CDR1 is LNHDA and CDR2 is SQIVND (reference sequence).